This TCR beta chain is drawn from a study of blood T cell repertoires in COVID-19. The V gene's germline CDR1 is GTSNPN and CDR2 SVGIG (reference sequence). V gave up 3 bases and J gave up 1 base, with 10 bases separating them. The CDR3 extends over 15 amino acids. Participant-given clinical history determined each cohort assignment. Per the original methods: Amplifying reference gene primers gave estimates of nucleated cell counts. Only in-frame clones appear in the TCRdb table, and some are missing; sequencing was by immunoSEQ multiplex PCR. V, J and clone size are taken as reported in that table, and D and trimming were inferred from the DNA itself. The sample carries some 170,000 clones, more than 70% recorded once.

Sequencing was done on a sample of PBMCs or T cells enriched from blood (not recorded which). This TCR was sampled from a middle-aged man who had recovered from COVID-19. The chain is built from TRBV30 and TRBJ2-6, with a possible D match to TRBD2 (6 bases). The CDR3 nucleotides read TGTGCCTGGAGGGAGGGCCAGTCTGGGGCCAACGTCCTGACTTTC. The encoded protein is CAWREGQSGANVLTF.